The 7 T cell receptor beta chains given below trace back to one sample, sequenced in a study of blood T cells in healthy people across ages. A sample-barcoded 5' primer and a J-beta primer mix were used in a second PCR of roughly 6 to 12 cycles. One entry per CDR3 protein results from TCRdb running MiXCR on the 5' RACE reads. Here the sample spans 1.6 million or so distinct CDR3 sequences, about 32% being singletons. The material sequenced was blood. The receptors derive from a woman aged 25 to 45 in good health.

This clonotype has just a few counts. V gene TRBV20-1 combines with J gene TRBJ1-5, with D tentatively TRBD1 (6 bases). V lost 5 bases and J 3 bases, leaving 26 bases between the germline ends. Germline CDR1 DFQATT, CDR2 SNEGSKA (reference sequence). The CDR3 has 18 amino acids. Written as DNA, the CDR3 is TGCAGTGCTTCAAAGAGTGAGGGGGAGCTTTGGGACAATCAGCCCCAGCATTTT. Translated: CSASKSEGELWDNQPQHF.

Details on this clonotype: A read error may produce the germline difference seen at one junction end. J is TRBJ2-7 and V is TRBV3-1; D is uncertain. Per germline, CDR1 LGHDT and CDR2 YNNKEL (reference sequence). CDR3 size: 15 residues. The CDR3 DNA reads as TGTGCCGGCAGCCAAGGCTTGCTAGAAGGGTACGAGCAGTACTTC. Protein product: CAGSQGLLEGYEQYF.

This clonotype was found many times. The chain joins TRBV7-7 to TRBJ2-5; D gene ambiguous. The CDR3 is 16 amino acids. Germline V lookup: CDR1 SSHAT, CDR2 FNYEAQ (reference sequence). Trimming took off 2 bases at V and 4 bases at J, with 17 bases between the two ends. The CDR3 loop is CASSLRKQVNGETQYF. The DNA for the CDR3 is TGTGCCAGCAGCTTACGGAAGCAGGTTAATGGAGAGACCCAGTACTTC.

This clonotype was seen a handful of times. The V gene is TRBV12-3 or TRBV12-4, the J gene TRBJ1-5, with D unresolved. The CDR3 runs to 15 residues. Trimming left V 1 base short and J 5 bases short, with 12 bases between. The CDR3 region is CASSLGSRSDQPQHF. The DNA of the CDR3 is TGTGCCAGCAGTTTAGGGTCCCGCAGCGATCAGCCCCAGCATTTT.

A remark on this clonotype: At one end, the junction sequence differs from germline, possibly due to a read error. V is TRBV27 and J is TRBJ2-7, with D possibly matching TRBD2 (5 bases). Germline CDR1 reads MNHEY; CDR2 reads SMNVEV (reference sequence). The CDR3 has 16 residues. CDR3 sequence: CASSLSHTGSSYEQYF. In DNA form, the CDR3 reads TGTGCCAGCAGCTTATCCCATACGGGGAGCTCCTACGAGCAGTACTTC.

This clonotype was observed many times. The J gene is TRBJ2-3, the V gene TRBV7-6; D is unresolved. This CDR3 is 13 amino acids long. The germline gives CDR1 SGHVS, CDR2 FNYEAQ. The ends were cut back, 2 bases at V and 5 bases at J, with 8 bases in the middle. CDR3 in amino acids: CASSLSLGDTQYF. The CDR3 nucleotides are TGTGCCAGCAGCTTATCGTTGGGAGATACGCAGTATTTT.

This clonotype was counted ten times or more. This chain joins TRBV30 and TRBJ2-5, with no clear D. The CDR3 contains 12 residues. V dropped 4 bases and J dropped 0 bases, with 6 bases sitting between them. Looked up from germline, CDR1 is GTSNPN and CDR2 is SVGIG (reference sequence). CDR3 sequence (DNA): TGTGCCTGGATGACGTACCAAGAGACCCAGTACTTC. Translation: CAWMTYQETQYF.